Listed below are T cell receptor beta chains from one sample, sequenced in a study of cytotoxic CD8 clonotypes in ibrutinib-treated CLL. The repertoire was sequenced with immunoSEQ multiplex PCR; TCRdb's copy has only in-frame clones and lacks some. This repertoire shows tens of thousands of clones, about 70% found once; its top ten account for roughly 14%. The starting material was PBMCs, obtained after 12 months of ibrutinib treatment. The receptors here all came from a human donor with chronic lymphocytic leukemia. Each CDR3 is given with its conserved first and last residue. A D gene is named only where the DNA matches it firmly. Some rows mark clone size as missing; the rest say once, few, many or name a class of expanded clone.

TRBV14	TRBJ1-3	NA	NA	TGTGCCAGCAGCCAAGTGGCACGAAACACCATATATTTT	CASSQVARNTIYF
TRBV10-3	TRBJ2-1	TRBD2	NA	TGTGCCACCAGTGGACTAGCGGGAGTTAATGAGCAGTTCTTC	CATSGLAGVNEQFF
TRBV19	TRBJ1-2	TRBD1	NA	TGTGCCAGTAGTGTGGACAGGGGGTATGGCTACACCTTC	CASSVDRGYGYTF
TRBV19	TRBJ1-5	NA	NA	TGTGCCAGTAGTATATCTCAGGGACAGCCCCAGCATTTT	CASSISQGQPQHF
TRBV7-9	TRBJ1-2	TRBD1	once	TGTGCCAGCAGCCCCGAGACAGGGGGCTTGCGTGGCTACACCTTC	CASSPETGGLRGYTF
TRBV4-1	TRBJ1-2	NA	NA	TGCGCCAGCAGCCAAGATCTTGATGGTGGTGGCTACACCTTC	CASSQDLDGGGYTF
TRBV30	TRBJ2-3	TRBD2	NA	TGTGCCCGATCTAGCGGGAGGGGGACAGATACGCAGTATTTT	CARSSGRGTDTQYF
TRBV18	TRBJ2-1	NA	NA	TGTGCCAGCTCACCACTCCGGGTGGCATCCTACAATGAGCAGTTCTTC	CASSPLRVASYNEQFF
TRBV27	TRBJ2-7	TRBD1	few	TGTGCCAGCAGTTTATCGGGGCAGGGGGCTTACGAGCAGTACTTC	CASSLSGQGAYEQYF
TRBV27	TRBJ2-1	NA	NA	TGTGCCAGCAGTTTATCCACCGGCAACTACAATGAGCAGTTCTTC	CASSLSTGNYNEQFF
TRBV7-2	TRBJ2-1	NA	NA	TGTGCCAGCAGCTTAACAGGTTCTCTACCGGGTGAGCAGTTCTTC	CASSLTGSLPGEQFF
TRBV10-2	TRBJ2-2	NA	NA	TGCGCCAGCAGGGTTCTATCGAACACCGGGGAGCTGTTTTTT	CASRVLSNTGELFF
TRBV10-3	TRBJ1-2	NA	NA	TGTGCCATCTCTCGGGGGGACTATGGCTACACCTTC	CAISRGDYGYTF
TRBV9	TRBJ1-1	NA	NA	TGTGCCAGCAGCGTAGACGTTGGCACAAAGAACACTGAAGCTTTCTTT	CASSVDVGTKNTEAFF
TRBV6-1	TRBJ1-1	NA	medium-sized	TGTGCCAGCAGGACTACAGGGTTTTCTGAAGCTTTCTTT	CASRTTGFSEAFF
TRBV21-1	TRBJ1-1	NA	NA	TGTGCCAGCAGCAGGACAGATCCGAAGACTGAAGCTTTCTTT	CASSRTDPKTEAFF
TRBV5-5	TRBJ2-2	NA	few	TGTGCCAGCAGCGGACACGGTAACGGGGAGCTGTTTTTT	CASSGHGNGELFF
TRBV6-5	TRBJ2-3	NA	NA	TGTGCCAGCAGTTACGGGACAGATACGCAGTATTTT	CASSYGTDTQYF
TRBV4-3	TRBJ2-1	TRBD2	NA	TGCGCCAGCAGCCAAGAGGGGAGGGACAATGAGCAGTTCTTC	CASSQEGRDNEQFF
TRBV19	TRBJ1-5	NA	NA	TGTGCCAGTAGTATCCGGAATCAGCCCCAGCATTTT	CASSIRNQPQHF
TRBV6-5	TRBJ1-4	NA	NA	TGTGCCAGCAGTTGGCAAGCTAATGAAAAACTGTTTTTT	CASSWQANEKLFF
TRBV7-9	TRBJ1-5	NA	few	TGTGCCACCTCCGCGGGGAATAGCAATCAGCCCCAGCATTTT	CATSAGNSNQPQHF
TRBV2	TRBJ1-3	NA	NA	TGTGCCAGCAGTGAACAGGCCAGGGCTGGAAACACCATATATTTT	CASSEQARAGNTIYF
TRBV5-4	TRBJ2-3	NA	NA	TGTGCCAGCAGCTTGGGGGGGGCAGATACGCAGTATTTT	CASSLGGADTQYF
TRBV5-1	TRBJ2-2	TRBD1	NA	TGCGCCAGCAGCTTGGCAGGGGGCAGCGACACCGGGGAGCTGTTTTTT	CASSLAGGSDTGELFF
TRBV5-5	TRBJ2-7	NA	medium-sized	TGTGCCAGCAGCTTGCGGGGCGGCCCGATTTACGAGCAGTACTTC	CASSLRGGPIYEQYF